The 15 T cell receptor beta chains below come from one sample, sequenced in a study of Ad26.COV2.S vaccination and SARS-CoV-2 variants (dated by TCRdb to about 2021). The sample's treatment or condition label, in plain terms: 15 to 20 received Ad26.COV2.S at low or high dose, single or two shots; about 5 received placebo; per-sample allocation not given. For vaccine and placebo recipients, repertoires were sequenced using samples collected on day 63 after the first injection. The library was produced with the immunoSEQ multiplex PCR assay. The table was pulled from immuneACCESS by TCRdb, which kept in-frame rearrangements only. Such tables lose some clones; where checked, under half of the loss comes from unresolved V genes, and the rest has no known cause. The sample records about 350,000 clones, approximately 86% of which are singletons. The ten biggest clones cover roughly 10% of the sample.

Source: peripheral blood, taken in a trial of Ad26.COV2.S vaccine versus placebo. The origin of the receptors is a person aged 18 to 59 who received the Ad26.COV2.S COVID-19 vaccine or a placebo.

This sequence joins TRBV27 and TRBJ2-1; maybe TRBD2 (6 bases). The CDR3 consists of 15 residues. In germline, CDR1 is MNHEY, CDR2 SMNVEV (reference sequence). V was trimmed by 6 bases and J by 3 bases, leaving 15 bases between them. The CDR3: CASSLSGRFYNEQFF. The CDR3 nucleotides are TGTGCCAGCAGCTTGTCAGGGAGGTTCTACAATGAGCAGTTCTTC.

This clone appeared once. V gene TRBV27 combines with J gene TRBJ2-7; TRBD2 might be the D (6 bases). V lost 10 bases, J lost 1 base, and 14 bases lay in between. The CDR3 is made up of 13 amino acids. Germline CDR1 MNHEY, CDR2 SMNVEV (reference sequence). The CDR3 region is CATRLDFSYEQYF. The CDR3 DNA sequence: TGTGCCACGAGACTAGACTTTTCCTACGAGCAGTACTTC.

The chain carries TRBV7-2 and TRBJ2-5, with 7 bases lining up with TRBD1. The V gene end was trimmed by 1 base and the J gene end by 8 bases; junction bases not matched to a gene: 7. Looked up from germline, CDR1 is SGHTA and CDR2 is FQGNSA. The CDR3 is 14 residues long. The CDR3 region has the DNA TGTGCCAGCAGCTTAGGACAGGGCCCCGGTACCCAGTACTTC. Translating gives CASSLGQGPGTQYF.

The genes are TRBV18 and TRBJ1-1; a possible D gene is TRBD1 (6 bases). Germline V gene lookup returns CDR1 KGHSH and CDR2 LQKENI. This CDR3 has 16 residues. V was shortened by 3 bases and J by 4 bases, with 18 bases between the two germline ends. The CDR3 DNA reads TGTGCCAGCTCACCGCGGGTACAGGGATGGATCACTGAAGCTTTCTTT. This encodes CASSPRVQGWITEAFF.

The rearrangement uses TRBV19 and TRBJ1-4; 7 nucleotides align to TRBD1. The CDR3 runs 15 residues. Germline CDR1 LNHDA, CDR2 SQIVND (reference sequence). V shed 5 bases, J shed 2 bases, and the junction held 5 bases outside the gene matches. This chain's CDR3 is CASSQPQGTNEKLFF. The CDR3 coding sequence is TGTGCCAGTAGTCAGCCACAGGGGACTAATGAAAAACTGTTTTTT.

The chain employs TRBV9 and TRBJ2-5, with D possibly matching TRBD2 (6 bases). This CDR3 region has 17 residues. From germline, CDR1 is SGDLS and CDR2 YYNGEE. The ends were cut back, 0 bases at V and 2 bases at J, with 17 bases in the middle. CDR3 loop: CASSVGWGGVVQETQYF. The CDR3 DNA is TGTGCCAGCAGCGTAGGATGGGGCGGGGTCGTACAAGAGACCCAGTACTTC.

This clone was observed a handful of times. This chain links TRBV7-6 with TRBJ2-1; the D call may be TRBD1 or TRBD2 (5 bases each). Trimming removed 4 bases at V and 9 bases at J, with 19 bases between. The CDR3 is 15 amino acids. The germline gives CDR1 SGHVS, CDR2 FNYEAQ. The CDR3 sequence is CASSSLTQIGGEQFF. CDR3 coding DNA: TGTGCCAGCAGCTCCCTTACCCAAATTGGGGGTGAGCAGTTCTTC.

The V gene is TRBV5-1, the J gene TRBJ2-7; a weak D match, TRBD2 (5 bases). Germline CDR1 and CDR2: SGHRS and YFSETQ. The ends were cut back, 4 bases at V and 0 bases at J, with 14 bases in the middle. The CDR3 runs to 15 residues. This CDR3 is CASSPRVANSYEQYF. CDR3 nucleotide sequence: TGCGCCAGCAGCCCCCGGGTAGCGAACTCCTACGAGCAGTACTTC.

The chain couples TRBV6-2 or TRBV6-3 to TRBJ1-1, with D uncertain. CDR3 length: 13 residues. In germline, CDR1 is MNHEY, CDR2 SVGEGT. The ends were cut back, 4 bases at V and 11 bases at J, with 17 bases in the middle. As DNA, the CDR3 is TGTGCCAGCAGTTTTGGGCCAGCTCGTGTGGCTTTCTTT. Protein: CASSFGPARVAFF.

As concerns this clone: Other DNA sequences from this sample encode an identical CDR3 as well. The J gene is TRBJ2-3, the V gene TRBV4-3; D remains unclear. Germline V gene sequence: CDR1 LGHNA, CDR2 YSLEER. V was pared by 0 bases and J by 0 bases, with 10 bases between. The CDR3 runs to 16 residues. CDR3 sequence (DNA): TGCGCCAGCAGCCAAGAAGCGCCTACTAGCACAGATACGCAGTATTTT. It codes for CASSQEAPTSTDTQYF.

CDR3 bases: TGCGCCAGCAGTCAGAGCAGGGACCTTCTCTACGAGCAGTACTTC. It translates to CASSQSRDLLYEQYF. J is TRBJ2-7 and V is TRBV23-1, with D perhaps TRBD1 or TRBD2 (5 bases each). TRBV23-1 is recorded as an ORF, its role being uncertain. CDR3 length: 15 amino acids. Deletions cut 3 bases from V and 3 bases from J, with 15 bases between.

The J gene is TRBJ2-5, the V gene TRBV7-8, with D possibly TRBD2 on 5 matching bases. V was shortened by 5 bases and J by 7 bases, with 8 bases between the two germline ends. The CDR3 length is 11 residues. Germline V gives CDR1 SGHVS, CDR2 FQNEAQ. Here the CDR3 DNA reads TGTGCCAGCAGCCCCGGGGTGACCCAGTACTTC. This sequence encodes CASSPGVTQYF.

V and J are TRBV18 and TRBJ2-3, with D perhaps given as TRBD1 or TRBD2 (5 bases each). The CDR3 has 15 residues. Germline V gene sequence: CDR1 KGHSH, CDR2 LQKENI. V was trimmed by 2 bases and J by 6 bases, leaving 15 bases between them. CDR3 coding DNA: TGTGCCAGCTCACCAGCTTCCCGGGGCCCGGATACGCAGTATTTT. Translation gives CASSPASRGPDTQYF.

Regarding this clone: The germline gene is not matched at one end of the junction; a read error may be the cause. V gene TRBV7-7 combines with J gene TRBJ1-3; tentative D call: TRBD1 (5 bases). Germline V gives CDR1 SSHAT, CDR2 FNYEAQ (reference sequence). This CDR3 spans 15 amino acids. The CDR3 bases are TGTGCTAGCAGCTTAGCGCAGGGCTCTGGAAACACCATATATTTT. Amino acids: CASSLAQGSGNTIYF.

The CDR3 loop reads CASSYGLAGSKVQETQYF. The CDR3 DNA sequence: TGTGCCAGCAGCTACGGACTAGCGGGAAGCAAAGTTCAAGAGACCCAGTACTTC. The chain recombines TRBV7-6 with TRBJ2-5; 12 bases are shared with TRBD2. With 4 bases clipped from V and 2 bases from J, the junction kept 11 bases outside the gene matches. Per the germline V gene, CDR1 is SGHVS and CDR2 is FNYEAQ. There are 18 residues in the CDR3.